The clone carrying this T cell receptor beta chain was picked up a small number of times. Its matching antigen is unknown. Both TRBC1 and TRBC2 were covered by a beta constant-region primer of two equimolar oligonucleotides. Nested alpha and beta constant-region primers with the SP2 primer drove four PCR rounds on ligated cDNA. A 12-nucleotide UMI and the SP2 primer were added to the cDNA 3' end by oligonucleotide ligation. Using its own MiXCR run on the UMI-ligation and nested PCR reads, TCRdb lists one record per CDR3 protein. The sample has over 130,000 distinct CDR3 sequences; 15% to 25% are singletons. V dropped 5 bases and J dropped 0 bases, with 7 bases sitting between them. The CDR3 covers 13 residues. Germline assignment: CDR1 SNHLY and CDR2 FYNNEI. This entry is derived from a study of naive and memory T cell subsets. Cells stained for CD3, CD4, CD8, CD45RA and CD27 were sorted into four subsets.

Overall study results and limits: Gini index rose across naive, CM, EM and EMRA in CD4 and CD8. Possibly reflecting memory cells re-expressing CD45RA, a few larger clonotypes occurred in naive repertoires, especially CD8.

The chain uses TRBV2 and TRBJ1-1; D is uncertain. Sequencing used naive CD8+ T cells from blood. This sequence was found in a human donor in good health. The CDR3 region is CASSYSMNTEAFF. CDR3 DNA: TGTGCCAGCAGTTACTCAATGAACACTGAAGCTTTCTTT.